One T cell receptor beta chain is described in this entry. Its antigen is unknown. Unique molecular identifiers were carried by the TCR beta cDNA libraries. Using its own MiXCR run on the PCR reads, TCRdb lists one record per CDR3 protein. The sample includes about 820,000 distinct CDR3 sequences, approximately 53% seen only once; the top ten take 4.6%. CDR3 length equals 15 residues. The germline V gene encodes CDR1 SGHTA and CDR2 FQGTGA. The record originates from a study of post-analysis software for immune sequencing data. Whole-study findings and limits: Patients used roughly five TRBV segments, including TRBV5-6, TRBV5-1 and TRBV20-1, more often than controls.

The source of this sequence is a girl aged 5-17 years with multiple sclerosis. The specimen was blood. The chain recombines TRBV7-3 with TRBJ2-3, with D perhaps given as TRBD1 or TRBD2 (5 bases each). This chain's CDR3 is CVGSSRDGSPDTQYF. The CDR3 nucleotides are TGTGTCGGCAGCTCCCGGGACGGGTCCCCGGATACGCAGTATTTT.